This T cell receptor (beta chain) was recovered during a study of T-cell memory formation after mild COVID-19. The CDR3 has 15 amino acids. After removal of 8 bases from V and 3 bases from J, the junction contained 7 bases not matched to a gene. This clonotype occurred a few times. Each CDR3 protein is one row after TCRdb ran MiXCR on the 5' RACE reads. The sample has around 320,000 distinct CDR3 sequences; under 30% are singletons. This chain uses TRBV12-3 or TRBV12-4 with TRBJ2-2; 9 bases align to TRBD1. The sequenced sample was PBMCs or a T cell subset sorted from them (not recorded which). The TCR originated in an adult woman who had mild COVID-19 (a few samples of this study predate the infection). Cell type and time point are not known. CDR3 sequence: CASSTGQGDTGELFF. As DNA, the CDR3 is TGTGCCAGCTCGACGGGACAGGGAGACACCGGGGAGCTGTTTTTT.